This T cell receptor (beta chain) was profiled in a study of cytomegalovirus exposure and HLA in healthy donors. Regarding the study as a whole: One later analysis reportedly identified an Asian-associated ancestry cluster that showed fewer N-insertions than the roughly 600-donor mean.

The CDR3 loop spans 15 amino acids. CDR1 and CDR2 from the germline V gene are SNHLY and FYNNEI. V shed 7 bases and J 5 bases; nucleotides not matched to a gene: 13. This clone occurred a few times. Its specificity is not known. Vbeta (60) and Jbeta (13) primers were used in the PCR. Repertoires were generated with immunoSEQ multiplex PCR, while TCRdb's copy carries only in-frame clones and drops some. There are 150,000 to 200,000 clones in the sample; about 81% occur only once, and about 1.8% lies in the top ten. The V call is TRBV2, the J call TRBJ2-5; 7 bases fit TRBD2. The sequence was obtained from a man aged 18 to 30 in good health and CMV-seronegative. The sequenced material came from PBMCs. The CDR3 here is CASKSGGRGAETQYF. In DNA, the CDR3 is TGTGCCAGCAAAAGTGGCGGGAGAGGGGCGGAGACCCAGTACTTC. Using reference TRBV2 and TRBJ2-5 for the parts outside the CDR3, the full variable domain is EPEVTQTPSHQVTQMGQEVILRCVPISNHLYFYWYRQILGQKVEFLVSFYNNEISEKSEIFDDQFSVERPDGSNFTLKIRSTKLEDSAMYFCASKSGGRGAETQYFGPGTRLLVL.